Given below is one T cell receptor (beta chain) in context. The ends were cut back, 2 bases at V and 3 bases at J, with 6 bases in the middle. This CDR3 is 14 amino acids long. Germline CDR1 SGHNT, CDR2 YYREEE (reference sequence). These data originate in a study of control samples from healthy donors and cancer patients. Clones were sequenced by immunoSEQ multiplex PCR, and TCRdb holds only the in-frame ones, with some missing. In the table there are about 150,000 clones, approximately 94% of which are singletons. The chain employs TRBV5-4 and TRBJ1-6; D is unresolved. This sequence originates from a man between 40 and 49 years old in good health. Sequencing was done on a sample of blood. CDR3 loop: CASSLDFYNSPLHF. In DNA form, the CDR3 reads TGTGCCAGCAGCTTAGACTTCTATAATTCACCCCTCCACTTT.